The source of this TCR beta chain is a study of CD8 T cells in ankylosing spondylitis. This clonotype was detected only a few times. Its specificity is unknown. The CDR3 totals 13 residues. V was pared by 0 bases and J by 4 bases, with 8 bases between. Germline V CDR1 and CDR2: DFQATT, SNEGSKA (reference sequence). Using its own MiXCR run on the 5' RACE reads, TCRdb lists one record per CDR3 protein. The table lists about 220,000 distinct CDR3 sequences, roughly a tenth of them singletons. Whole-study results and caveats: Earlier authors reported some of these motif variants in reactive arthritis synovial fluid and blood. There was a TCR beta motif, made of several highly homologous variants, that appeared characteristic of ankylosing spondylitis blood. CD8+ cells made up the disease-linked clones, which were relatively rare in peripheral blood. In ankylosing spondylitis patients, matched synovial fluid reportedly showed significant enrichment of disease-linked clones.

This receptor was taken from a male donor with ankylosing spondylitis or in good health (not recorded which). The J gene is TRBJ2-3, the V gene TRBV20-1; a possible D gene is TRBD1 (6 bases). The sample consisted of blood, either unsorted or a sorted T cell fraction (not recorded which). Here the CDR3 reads CSARDQGPDTQYF. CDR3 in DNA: TGCAGTGCTAGAGATCAGGGGCCAGATACGCAGTATTTT.